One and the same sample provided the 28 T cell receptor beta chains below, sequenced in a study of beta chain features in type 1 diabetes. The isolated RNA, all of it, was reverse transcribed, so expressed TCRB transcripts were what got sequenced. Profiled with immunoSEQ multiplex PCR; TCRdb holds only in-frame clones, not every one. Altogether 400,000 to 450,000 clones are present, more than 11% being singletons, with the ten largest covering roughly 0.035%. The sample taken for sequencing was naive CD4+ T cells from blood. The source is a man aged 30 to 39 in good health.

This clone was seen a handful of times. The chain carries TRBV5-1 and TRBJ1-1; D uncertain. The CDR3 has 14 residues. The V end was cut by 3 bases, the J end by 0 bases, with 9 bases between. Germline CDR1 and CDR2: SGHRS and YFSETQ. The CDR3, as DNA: TGCGCCAGCAGCTCGGACGGACTGAACACTGAAGCTTTCTTT. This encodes CASSSDGLNTEAFF. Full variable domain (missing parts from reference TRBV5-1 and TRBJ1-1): KAGVTQTPRYLIKTRGQQVTLSCSPISGHRSVSWYQQTPGQGLQFLFEYFSETQRNKGNFPGRFSGRQFSNSRSEMNVSTLELGDSALYLCASSSDGLNTEAFFGQGTRLTVV.

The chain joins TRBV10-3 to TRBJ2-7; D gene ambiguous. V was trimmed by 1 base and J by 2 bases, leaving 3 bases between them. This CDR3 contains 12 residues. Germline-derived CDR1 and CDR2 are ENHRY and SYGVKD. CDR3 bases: TGTGCCATCAGTGAGTTCGCCTACGAGCAGTACTTC. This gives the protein CAISEFAYEQYF.

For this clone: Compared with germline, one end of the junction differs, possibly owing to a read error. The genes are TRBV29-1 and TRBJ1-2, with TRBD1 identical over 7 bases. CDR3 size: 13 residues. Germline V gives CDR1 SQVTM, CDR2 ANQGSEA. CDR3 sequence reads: CSVEGTENYGYTF. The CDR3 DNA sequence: TGCAGCGTAGAAGGGACAGAGAACTATGGCTACACCTTC. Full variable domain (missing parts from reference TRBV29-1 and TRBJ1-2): SAVISQKPSRDICQRGTSLTIQCQVDSQVTMMFWYRQQPGQSLTLIATANQGSEATYESGFVIDKFPISRPNLTFSTLTVSNMSPEDSSIYLCSVEGTENYGYTFGSGTRLTVV.

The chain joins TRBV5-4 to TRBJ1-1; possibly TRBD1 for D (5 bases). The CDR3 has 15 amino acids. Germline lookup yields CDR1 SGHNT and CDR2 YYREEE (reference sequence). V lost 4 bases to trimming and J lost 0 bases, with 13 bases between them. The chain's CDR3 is CASSEPGRMNTEAFF. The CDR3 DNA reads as TGTGCCAGCAGCGAGCCAGGGCGTATGAACACTGAAGCTTTCTTT.

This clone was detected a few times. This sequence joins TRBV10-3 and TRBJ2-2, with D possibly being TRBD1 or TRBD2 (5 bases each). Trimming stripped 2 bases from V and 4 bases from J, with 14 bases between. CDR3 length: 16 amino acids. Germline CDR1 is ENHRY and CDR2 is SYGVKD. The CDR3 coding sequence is TGTGCCATCAGTGAGGGGACCGCTCCCCGCACCGGGGAGCTGTTTTTT. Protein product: CAISEGTAPRTGELFF.

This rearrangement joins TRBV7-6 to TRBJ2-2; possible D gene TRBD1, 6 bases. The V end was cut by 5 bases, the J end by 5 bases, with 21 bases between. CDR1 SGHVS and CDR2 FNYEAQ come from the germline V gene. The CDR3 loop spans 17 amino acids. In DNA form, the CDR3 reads TGTGCCAGCAGCGGAACCCAGGGGTGGATAAGGACCGGGGAGCTGTTTTTT. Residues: CASSGTQGWIRTGELFF. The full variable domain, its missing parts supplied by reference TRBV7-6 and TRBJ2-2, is GAGVSQSPRYKVTKRGQDVALRCDPISGHVSLYWYRQALGQGPEFLTYFNYEAQQDKSGLPNDRFSAERPEGSISTLTIQRTEQRDSAMYRCASSGTQGWIRTGELFFGEGSRLTVL.

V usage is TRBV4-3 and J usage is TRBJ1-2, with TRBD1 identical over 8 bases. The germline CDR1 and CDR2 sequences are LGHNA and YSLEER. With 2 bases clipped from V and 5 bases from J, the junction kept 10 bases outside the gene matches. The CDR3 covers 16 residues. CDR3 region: CASSQRGTGGFYGYTF. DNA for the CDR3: TGCGCCAGCAGCCAAAGGGGGACAGGAGGATTTTATGGCTACACCTTC.

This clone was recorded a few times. The CDR3 DNA reads as TGTGCCACCGTGGACACGGGGGAATACGAGCAGTACTTC. This encodes CATVDTGEYEQYF. The chain is built from TRBV10-3 and TRBJ2-7, with D possibly TRBD2 on 6 matching bases. Trimming removed 10 bases at V and 4 bases at J, with 17 bases between. CDR3 length: 13 amino acids. Looked up from germline, CDR1 is ENHRY and CDR2 is SYGVKD.

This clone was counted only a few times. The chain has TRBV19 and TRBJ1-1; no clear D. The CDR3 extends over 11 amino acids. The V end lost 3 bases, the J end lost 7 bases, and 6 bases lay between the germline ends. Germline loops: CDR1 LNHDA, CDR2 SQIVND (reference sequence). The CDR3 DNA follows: TGTGCCAGTAGTATCTGGGGTGAAGCTTTCTTT. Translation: CASSIWGEAFF.

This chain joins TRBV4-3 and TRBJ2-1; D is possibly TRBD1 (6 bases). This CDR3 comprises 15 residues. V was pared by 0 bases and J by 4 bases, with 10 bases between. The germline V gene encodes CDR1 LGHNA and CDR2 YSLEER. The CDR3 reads CASSQDGQRYNEQFF. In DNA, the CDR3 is TGCGCCAGCAGCCAAGATGGACAGCGGTACAATGAGCAGTTCTTC.

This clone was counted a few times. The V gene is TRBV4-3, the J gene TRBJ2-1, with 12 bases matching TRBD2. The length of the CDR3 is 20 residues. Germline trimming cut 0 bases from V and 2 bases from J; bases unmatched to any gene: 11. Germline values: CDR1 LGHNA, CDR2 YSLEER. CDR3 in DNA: TGCGCCAGCAGCCAAGATCGTAAACTAGCGGGGGGATTAACCTACAATGAGCAGTTCTTC. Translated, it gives CASSQDRKLAGGLTYNEQFF.

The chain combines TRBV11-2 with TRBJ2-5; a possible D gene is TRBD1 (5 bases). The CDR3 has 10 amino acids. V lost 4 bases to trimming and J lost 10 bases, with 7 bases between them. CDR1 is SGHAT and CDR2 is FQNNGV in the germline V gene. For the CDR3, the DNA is TGTGCCAGCAGCTCACAGGTCCAGTACTTC. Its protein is CASSSQVQYF.

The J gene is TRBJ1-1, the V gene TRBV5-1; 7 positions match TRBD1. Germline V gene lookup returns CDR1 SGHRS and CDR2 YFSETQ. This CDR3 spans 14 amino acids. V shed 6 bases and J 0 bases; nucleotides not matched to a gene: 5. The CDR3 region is CASTLGQMNTEAFF. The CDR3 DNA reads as TGCGCCAGCACCCTGGGACAGATGAACACTGAAGCTTTCTTT.

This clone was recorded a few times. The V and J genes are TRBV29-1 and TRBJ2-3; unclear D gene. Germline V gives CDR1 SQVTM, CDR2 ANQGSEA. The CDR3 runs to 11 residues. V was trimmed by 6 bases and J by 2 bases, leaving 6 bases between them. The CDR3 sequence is CSVASTDTQYF. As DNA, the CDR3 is TGCAGCGTCGCGTCCACAGATACGCAGTATTTT.

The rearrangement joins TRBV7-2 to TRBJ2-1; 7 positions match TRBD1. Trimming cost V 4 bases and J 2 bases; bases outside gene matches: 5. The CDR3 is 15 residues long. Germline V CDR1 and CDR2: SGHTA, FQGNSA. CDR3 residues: CASSYYRGPYNEQFF. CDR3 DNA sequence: TGTGCCAGCAGCTATTACAGGGGCCCCTACAATGAGCAGTTCTTC.

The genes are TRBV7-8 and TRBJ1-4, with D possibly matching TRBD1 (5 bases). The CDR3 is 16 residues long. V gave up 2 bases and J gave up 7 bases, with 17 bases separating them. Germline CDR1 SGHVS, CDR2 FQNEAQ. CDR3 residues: CASSLTRTKRSEKLFF. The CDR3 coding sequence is TGTGCCAGCAGCTTAACCCGGACAAAGAGGAGTGAAAAACTGTTTTTT.

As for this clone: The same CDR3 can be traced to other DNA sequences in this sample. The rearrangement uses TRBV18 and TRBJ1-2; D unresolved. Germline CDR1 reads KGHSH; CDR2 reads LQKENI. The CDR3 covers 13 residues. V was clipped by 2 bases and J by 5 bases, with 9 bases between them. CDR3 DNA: TGTGCCAGCTCACCAGCAGGAGGGTATGGCTACACCTTC. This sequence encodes CASSPAGGYGYTF.

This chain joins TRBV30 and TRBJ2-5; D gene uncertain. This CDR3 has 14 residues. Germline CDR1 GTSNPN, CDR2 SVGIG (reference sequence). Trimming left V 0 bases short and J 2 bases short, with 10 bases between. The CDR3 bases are TGTGCCTGGAGTGTCCTAGTGGGTCAAGAGACCCAGTACTTC. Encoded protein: CAWSVLVGQETQYF.

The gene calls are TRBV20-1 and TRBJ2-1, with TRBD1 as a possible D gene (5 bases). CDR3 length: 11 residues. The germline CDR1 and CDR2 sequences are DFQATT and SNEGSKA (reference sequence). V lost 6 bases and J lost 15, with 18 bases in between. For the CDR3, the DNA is TGCAGTGCCAACCTAATGGCTGGGGCGTTCTTC. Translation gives CSANLMAGAFF.

The CDR3 sequence is CASSPRLAGGRSSYEQYF. The CDR3, as DNA: TGTGCCAGCAGCCCAAGACTAGCGGGGGGCCGGAGCTCCTACGAGCAGTACTTC. The chain has TRBV7-2 and TRBJ2-7, with 13 bases fitting TRBD2. CDR1 and CDR2 from the germline V gene are SGHTA and FQGNSA. The V gene end was trimmed by 5 bases and the J gene end by 0 bases; junction bases not matched to a gene: 10. This CDR3 spans 18 amino acids.

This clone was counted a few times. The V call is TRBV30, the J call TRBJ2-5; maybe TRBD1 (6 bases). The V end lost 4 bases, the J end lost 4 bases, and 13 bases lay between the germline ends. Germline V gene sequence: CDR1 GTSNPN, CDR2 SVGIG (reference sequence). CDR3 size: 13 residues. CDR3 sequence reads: CAWISGGRETQYF. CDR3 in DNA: TGTGCCTGGATAAGTGGGGGCCGAGAGACCCAGTACTTC.

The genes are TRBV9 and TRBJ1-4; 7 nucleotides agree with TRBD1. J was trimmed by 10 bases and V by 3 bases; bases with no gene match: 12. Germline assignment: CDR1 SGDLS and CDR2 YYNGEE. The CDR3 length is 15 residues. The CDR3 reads CASSASTGLEGKLFF. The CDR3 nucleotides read TGTGCCAGCAGCGCCTCGACAGGGTTGGAGGGAAAACTGTTTTTT.

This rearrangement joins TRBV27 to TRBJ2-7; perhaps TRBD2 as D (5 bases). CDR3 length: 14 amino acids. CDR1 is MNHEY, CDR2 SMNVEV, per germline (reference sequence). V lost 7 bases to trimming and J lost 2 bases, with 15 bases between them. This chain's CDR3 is CASTEGPPTYEQYF. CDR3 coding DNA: TGTGCCAGCACAGAGGGTCCGCCTACCTACGAGCAGTACTTC.

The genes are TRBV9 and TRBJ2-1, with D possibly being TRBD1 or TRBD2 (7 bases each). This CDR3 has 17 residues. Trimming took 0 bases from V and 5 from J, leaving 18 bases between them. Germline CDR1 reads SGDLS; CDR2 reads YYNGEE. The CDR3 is CASSVAREGARNNEQFF. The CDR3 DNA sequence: TGTGCCAGCAGCGTAGCTAGGGAGGGGGCTCGAAACAATGAGCAGTTCTTC.

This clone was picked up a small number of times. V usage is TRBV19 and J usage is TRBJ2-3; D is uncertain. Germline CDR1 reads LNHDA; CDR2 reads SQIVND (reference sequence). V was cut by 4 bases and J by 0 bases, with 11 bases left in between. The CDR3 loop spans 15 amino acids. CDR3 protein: CASSSQSSSTDTQYF. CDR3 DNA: TGTGCCAGTAGTAGCCAATCATCTAGCACAGATACGCAGTATTTT.

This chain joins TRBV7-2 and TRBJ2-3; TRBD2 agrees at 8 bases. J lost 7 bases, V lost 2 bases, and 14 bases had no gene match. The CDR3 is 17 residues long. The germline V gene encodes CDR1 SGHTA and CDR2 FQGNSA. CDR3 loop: CASSLSSGSGSSNTQYF. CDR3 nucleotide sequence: TGTGCCAGCAGCTTATCGAGCGGGAGCGGAAGTTCTAATACGCAGTATTTT.

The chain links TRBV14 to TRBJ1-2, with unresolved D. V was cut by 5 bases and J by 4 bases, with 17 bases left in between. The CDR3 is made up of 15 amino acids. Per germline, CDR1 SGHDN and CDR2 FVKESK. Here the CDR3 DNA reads TGTGCCAGCAGCTCAAACCAGTCACCCAGCTATGGCTACACCTTC. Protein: CASSSNQSPSYGYTF. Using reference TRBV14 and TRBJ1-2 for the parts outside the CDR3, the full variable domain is EAGVTQFPSHSVIEKGQTVTLRCDPISGHDNLYWYRRVMGKEIKFLLHFVKESKQDESGMPNNRFLAERTGGTYSTLKVQPAELEDSGVYFCASSSNQSPSYGYTFGSGTRLTVV.

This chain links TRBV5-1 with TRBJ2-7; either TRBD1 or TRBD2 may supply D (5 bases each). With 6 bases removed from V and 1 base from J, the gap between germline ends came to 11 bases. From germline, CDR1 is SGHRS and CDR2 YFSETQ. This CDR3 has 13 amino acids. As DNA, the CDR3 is TGCGCCAGCACCGGGACGGTGTCCTACGAGCAGTACTTC. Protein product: CASTGTVSYEQYF.